The present TCR beta chain was sequenced within a study of blood T cell repertoires in COVID-19. About the study: From T cells, B-cell-depleted T cells, or PBMCs came the material, which was cDNA or gDNA.

This CDR3 region has 15 residues. Germline V gives CDR1 SGHAT, CDR2 FQNNGV. V gave up 2 bases and J gave up 0 bases; unmatched junction bases: 2. The table came from immunoSEQ multiplex PCR; TCRdb's copy has only in-frame clones and leaves some out. The sample lists fewer than 250,000 clones; less than 85% were seen once. J is TRBJ2-3 and V is TRBV11-2, with 7 bases aligning to TRBD2. Sequencing used PBMCs or T cells enriched from blood (not recorded which). The receptor was isolated from a woman in her twenties or thirties who had recovered from COVID-19. The CDR3 bases are TGTGCCAGCAGCTTATATAGCGGGAGCACAGATACGCAGTATTTT. Translated: CASSLYSGSTDTQYF.